This T cell receptor beta chain was found in a study of blood T cell repertoires in COVID-19. Study-wide background: Both acute and convalescent COVID-19 samples were obtained from the United States, Italy and Spain.

CDR1 MNHEY and CDR2 SVGAGI come from the germline V gene. This CDR3 region has 13 residues. The trim removed 9 bases at V and 6 bases at J, leaving 6 bases unmatched. Per the original data handling: Estimated nucleated cell counts came from reference gene primer amplification. The table came from immunoSEQ multiplex PCR; TCRdb's copy has only in-frame clones and leaves some out. V and J calls and clone size come straight from that table; D and trimming were deduced from the DNA. The sample has 89,000 or so clones, around 84% seen once. V gene TRBV6-5 combines with J gene TRBJ1-5; TRBD1 agrees at 9 bases. The sample was peripheral blood. The sequence came from a man at least 80 years old with acute or convalescent COVID-19. Written as DNA, the CDR3 is TGTGCCAGTAGAGGACAGGGGAGTCAGCCCCAGCATTTT. As protein: CASRGQGSQPQHF.